The sequence of this T cell receptor beta chain was determined in a study of cytomegalovirus exposure and HLA in healthy donors (dated by TCRdb to about 2017). For context, the study as a whole: An earlier analysis of roughly 570 of the donors reported approximately 300 Gb of sequence data and around 110 million unique TCR beta sequences obtained from some 170 million T cells. Around 320 gigabases of sequencing data and 70 million to 85 million unique TCR sequences were included in an early release covering 500 to 750 HLA-typed donors. The genetic ancestry cluster associated with self-reported Caucasian donors included about four fifths of the 398 genotyped donors. The study aimed to test whether signatures of past pathogen exposure could be identified by cataloging public T cell receptors. Using immunosequencing, the study profiled T cell repertoires from around 680 subjects and related those repertoires to cytomegalovirus serostatus. Along with the roughly 610-subject first cohort, a separate validation cohort of around 120 different subjects was used. The study combined high-throughput TCR immunosequencing, statistical association of individual TCRs with disease status, and machine learning to predict cytomegalovirus infection status. A later analysis re-analyzed previously published TCR beta repertoires from hundreds of donors and added high-resolution HLA genotyping to study TCR occurrence patterns. Rather than using new phenotypic data, the later analysis identified candidate immune exposures from TCR beta sequences and from how often those sequences occurred across donors. In an earlier analysis of a few hundred of the donors, high-throughput TCR beta sequencing was used to judge whether each TCR beta V gene segment behaved as functional or pseudogenic. Donor age, sex, ethnicity and CMV serostatus were compiled together with the repertoire data. A later genetic analysis took genome-wide SNP genotypes for about three fifths of the 666 donors and used that subset as a discovery cohort. Every discovery cohort repertoire had been produced on one sequencing platform. Class I and class II HLA loci were covered by the typing at four-digit resolution. Typing coverage differed by locus: A, B, C, DRB1 and DQB1 were typed in roughly 620-630 donors, DQA1 in 522, DPA1 in approximately 600, and DPB1 in approximately 450. Five DR-DQ haplotypes were treated as single units for association and clustering because of strong linkage in the cohort. Among 398 genotyped donors of the cohort, an average of about 220,000 unique TCR beta nucleotide sequences was sequenced per donor, of which about 18% were non-productive. The research as a whole found: The cohort was sequenced for TCR beta chains only, and without alpha or paired-chain data the features that could be detected were limited. The earlier analysis of some 540 of the donors excluded roughly 17 rarely observed V segments, including chromosome 9 orphons, because counts were too low. A later analysis reported that several top co-occurrence clusters appeared linked to parvovirus B19, influenza, CMV and Epstein-Barr virus. According to a later analysis, TCR association rates differed among HLA loci, with DRB1 alleles showing the most associated TCRs and HLA-C alleles showing the fewest. In a later genetic analysis, a missense DCLRE1C variant was associated with V-gene and J-gene trimming of TCR beta chains, and the association was replicated in an independent cohort. A few of the identified cytomegalovirus-associated TCR beta chains were confirmed in vitro to be specific for cytomegalovirus antigens. In a later genetic analysis, fewer N-insertions in productive TCRs were reported among donors in an Asian-associated ancestry cluster than the roughly 700-donor mean. A total of 150 or so TCR beta chains were listed by the study as associated with cytomegalovirus. When HLA alleles, especially DR and DQ, strongly co-occurred, TCR associations were difficult to assign to individual alleles. A cluster of highly shared sequence variants was judged likely to represent a technical artifact of the sequencing pipeline. Because some donors lacked HLA typing at each locus, the association tests relied only on the typed subset. The only immune exposure information available for the cohort was CMV serostatus. Correlated functional status among segregating V segments might reflect linkage disequilibrium, but an unknown experimental factor could not be ruled out. The authors suggested that the approach could potentially be extended to other disease states and immunological phenotypes. Because the 87-base-pair reads could not distinguish some IMGT-functional V segments, including TRBV6-2 and TRBV6-3, those segments were excluded. Sequencing depth was assumed to be roughly uniform across donors in the presence/absence analyses, though that assumption may not hold. In a later analysis, HLA-associated TCR beta chains showed more clonal expansion and lower generation probabilities than non-associated chains that were equally common. Specific HLA alleles were associated with around 18,000 TCR beta sequences at a false discovery rate of 0.05 in a later analysis. In an earlier analysis of over 550 of the donors, most TCR beta V segments were observed in productive rearrangements about 87% or about 30% of the time, broadly matching IMGT annotations. Across donors, most TCR sequences were observed very rarely, whereas some public TCRs were present in many individuals. Most CMV-associated TCR beta chains appeared to be HLA-restricted in a later analysis, and the HLA associations seemed to be driven largely by CMV exposure. The classifier was reported to diagnose cytomegalovirus status with high specificity and sensitivity in both the original and validation cohorts. A further reported finding was that TCR beta sequences accurately predicted the HLA-A and HLA-B alleles for most subjects in the first cohort.

The cohort comprised around 690 healthy bone marrow donors. At the time of sampling, every cohort member was nominally healthy, though immune exposures that went unrecorded were likely present. The donor was CMV seronegative and was included in the group of 352 seronegative cohort members. A peripheral blood sample was provided by each donor, and peripheral blood mononuclear cells were used for TCR beta sequencing. The Qiagen DNeasy Blood Extraction Kit was used to extract genomic DNA from the blood cell samples. V is pruned by 8 bases and J by 6 bases, leaving 9 bases of the junction without a gene match. CDR1 MNHEY and CDR2 SMNVEV were looked up in the germline V gene (reference sequence). The CDR3 runs 14 amino acids, cysteine and phenylalanine included. The retained sequence is limited to the CDR3, 42 bases, with the frame set at the first base. Libraries were constructed by the immunoSEQ multiplex PCR assay. For the multiplex PCR, a mixture combining 60 forward primers for TCR Vbeta segments and 13 reverse primers for TCR Jbeta segments was used. A multiplex PCR assay on genomic DNA amplified the CDR3 region of rearranged TCR beta genes. Amplified TCR beta libraries were sequenced as 87-base-pair reads on the Illumina HiSeq System. The source study handled its data this way. A later analysis counted approximately 84 million unique TCR beta chains across the 690 or so repertoires, and approximately 11 million of these chains were shared by at least two donors. To remove PCR and sequencing errors, raw reads were error-corrected and collapsed into unique sequences using a nearest-neighbor algorithm that merged closely related sequences. V, D and J gene segments were assigned by aligning CDR3 sequences to IMGT reference sequences. Each retained sequence needed at least a six-nucleotide match to both a V gene segment and a J gene segment. Rearrangements were classified as productive when the CDR3 lacked stop codons and remained in frame with V and J, and all other rearrangements were classified as non-productive. Following IMGT convention, CDR3 was defined as the stretch from the second conserved V-encoded cysteine to the conserved J-encoded phenylalanine. The earlier analysis of 587 of the donors excluded sequences that lacked an unambiguous match to a single V gene segment. In an earlier analysis of approximately 560 of the donors, a V segment was called functional when productive rearrangements were above 56.7%, and segregating when the standard deviation between donors exceeded 5%. A statistical classification framework was built to diagnose cytomegalovirus status from the catalog of TCR beta chain sequences. A later analysis assigned V and J genes by comparing TCR nucleotide sequences with IMGT/GENE-DB human TR gene sequences. In a later analysis, CDR3 sequences and most-parsimonious VDJ recombination scenarios were assigned using the TCRdist pipeline. In a later analysis, every TCR beta chain was defined by the combination of its CDR3 amino acid sequence and its V-gene family, and reads without a unique V-gene family were dropped. In a later analysis, approximately 590 highly shared, low-generation-probability nucleotide sequences were removed to address suspected cross-contamination and a sequencing artifact. A later analysis calculated a clonal expansion index for each public chain from normalized within-repertoire ranks of inferred template counts. Generation probabilities in a later analysis came from a VDJ recombination model fitted to out-of-frame rearrangements, and those results were checked against IGoR. In a later analysis, TCR-TCR, TCR-HLA and TCR-CMV co-occurrence was scored with hypergeometric tests, and a repertoire-size bias correction was applied to TCR pairs. False discovery rates were estimated in a later analysis by permuting HLA or CMV assignments 20 times. In a later analysis, co-occurring TCRs were grouped using DBSCAN, with TCRdist sequence similarity added in when clustering inside HLA-allele-positive subsets. Co-occurrence clustering excluded repertoires with fewer than 30,000 or more than 120,000 public chains, plus five with anomalous nucleotide sharing. Imported from immuneACCESS, the table was reduced by TCRdb to in-frame sequences with V and J called. These copies leave out some clones; in studies compared against another copy, an unresolved V gene accounts for under half, and the cause of the remainder is not known. V and J calls and clone size are given by that table; D and trimming were obtained from the DNA. This sample's clone table shows 170,000 or so clones. Of the sample, roughly 2% is held by the ten largest clones.

In the case of this clone: Its antigen specificity is not known.

The TCR sequence derives from a man between 25 and 39 years old in good health and CMV-seronegative. The source material was PBMCs. This receptor chain uses TRBV27 and TRBJ2-2; 7 central bases correspond to TRBD1. The CDR3: CASGPGGGAGELFF. Here is the DNA: TGTGCCAGCGGACCAGGGGGTGGGGCCGGGGAGCTGTTTTTT.